The 12 T cell receptor beta chains in this list originate from one sample, sequenced in a study of T-cell memory formation after mild COVID-19. TCRdb passed the 5' RACE reads through MiXCR, listing each CDR3 protein once. This table holds 280,000 or so distinct CDR3 sequences, approximately 18% found once. Material for sequencing was PBMCs or a T cell subset sorted from them (not recorded which). The receptors were sampled from a man between 18 and 35 years old who had mild COVID-19 (a few samples of this study predate the infection). Cell type and time point are not known.

This chain uses TRBV7-3 with TRBJ1-1, with 7 bases matching TRBD1. After removal of 3 bases from V and 6 bases from J, the junction contained 4 bases not matched to a gene. The CDR3 contains 13 residues. Germline V gene data show CDR1 as SGHTA and CDR2 as FQGTGA. This CDR3 is CASSLITGAEAFF. The CDR3 coding sequence is TGTGCCAGCAGCTTGATCACAGGGGCTGAAGCTTTCTTT. The full variable domain, completed using reference TRBV7-3 and TRBJ1-1, is GAGVSQTPSNKVTEKGKYVELRCDPISGHTALYWYRQSLGQGPEFLIYFQGTGAADDSGLPNDRFFAVRPEGSVSTLKIQRTERGDSAVYLCASSLITGAEAFFGQGTRLTVV.

The chain joins TRBV11-3 to TRBJ2-7; no clear D gene. Germline CDR1 is SGHNT and CDR2 is YENEEA. V lost 2 bases and J lost 1, with 6 bases in between. The CDR3 extends over 13 amino acids. The CDR3 loop reads CASSLTPSYEQYF. In nucleotides, the CDR3 is TGTGCCAGCAGCTTAACACCGTCCTACGAGCAGTACTTC.

The chain links TRBV7-3 to TRBJ2-1; a weak D match, TRBD2 (5 bases). Germline lookup yields CDR1 SGHTA and CDR2 FQGTGA. The CDR3 runs to 15 residues. Trimming left V 4 bases short and J 10 bases short, with 20 bases between. The CDR3 is CASSSTSPEVGEQFF. CDR3 in DNA: TGTGCCAGCAGCTCCACTAGTCCGGAGGTAGGGGAGCAGTTCTTC.

This clonotype appeared a few times. The chain couples TRBV4-2 to TRBJ2-2; tentative D call: TRBD1 (6 bases). Germline V gene data show CDR1 as LGHNA and CDR2 as YNFKEQ. Between the trimmed V and J ends, which lost 2 bases and 5 bases, there was a span of 15 bases. CDR3 length equals 16 residues. CDR3 coding DNA: TGTGCCAGCAGCCAAAACAATGCCAGGGGTACCGGGGAGCTGTTTTTT. This encodes CASSQNNARGTGELFF.

The chain joins TRBV30 to TRBJ2-3; maybe TRBD2 (6 bases). The CDR3 is 14 amino acids. Trimming left V 2 bases short and J 3 bases short, with 12 bases between. Germline V CDR1 and CDR2: GTSNPN, SVGIG (reference sequence). CDR3 loop: CAWSTWGTTDTQYF. The CDR3 bases are TGTGCCTGGAGTACATGGGGGACTACAGATACGCAGTATTTT.

This sequence joins TRBV7-9 and TRBJ2-5; no reliable D call. Germline lookup yields CDR1 SEHNR and CDR2 FQNEAQ (reference sequence). The CDR3 runs to 13 residues. V lost 3 bases and J lost 2, with 7 bases in between. The CDR3 reads CASSFPLQETQYF. The CDR3 nucleotides are TGTGCCAGCAGCTTCCCCTTACAAGAGACCCAGTACTTC.

V gene TRBV7-2 combines with J gene TRBJ1-5; 10 nucleotides agree with TRBD1. The CDR3 sequence is 15 residues long. Germline V gene data show CDR1 as SGHTA and CDR2 as FQGNSA. The V segment lost 6 bases and the J segment 4 bases; nucleotides outside the gene matches: 6. CDR3 loop: CASSLLDRGNQPQHF. CDR3 sequence (DNA): TGTGCCAGCAGTTTATTGGACAGGGGGAATCAGCCCCAGCATTTT. The entire variable domain, with the rest obtained from reference TRBV7-2 and TRBJ1-5, is as follows: GAGVSQSPSNKVTEKGKDVELRCDPISGHTALYWYRQSLGQGLEFLIYFQGNSAPDKSGLPSDRFSAERTGGSVSTLTIQRTQQEDSAVYLCASSLLDRGNQPQHFGDGTRLSIL.

CDR3 sequence (DNA): TGTGCCAGCAGCTTAGGAGGGGTTGGCGAGCAGTACGTC. It yields the protein CASSLGGVGEQYV. The J gene is TRBJ2-7, the V gene TRBV7-2; D may be TRBD1 or TRBD2 (5 bases each). Trimming took off 1 base at V and 6 bases at J, with 10 bases between the two ends. Germline V CDR1 and CDR2: SGHTA, FQGNSA. The CDR3 length is 13 residues.

The chain employs TRBV5-1 and TRBJ1-2; D might be TRBD1 (6 bases). V gave up 2 bases and J gave up 7 bases, with 9 bases separating them. Germline CDR1 is SGHRS and CDR2 is YFSETQ. The length of the CDR3 is 12 residues. Here the CDR3 reads CASSLQGLGYTF. The CDR3, as DNA: TGCGCCAGCAGCTTACAGGGCCTTGGCTACACCTTC.

This clonotype came up many times. V usage is TRBV7-9 and J usage is TRBJ2-3; D is unresolved. V was cut by 2 bases and J by 0 bases, with 15 bases left in between. Germline CDR1 reads SEHNR; CDR2 reads FQNEAQ (reference sequence). This CDR3 spans 17 amino acids. For the CDR3, the DNA is TGTGCCAGCAGCTTATCCCACGGAAGCTATAGCACAGATACGCAGTATTTT. Its protein product is CASSLSHGSYSTDTQYF.

The chain uses TRBV10-3 and TRBJ1-3, with D uncertain. The CDR3 is made up of 15 amino acids. V was clipped by 0 bases and J by 2 bases, with 8 bases between them. Germline V lookup: CDR1 ENHRY, CDR2 SYGVKD. CDR3 amino acids: CAISESRGTGNTIYF. The CDR3 DNA reads TGTGCCATCAGTGAGTCTCGAGGGACTGGAAACACCATATATTTT.

This clonotype was observed a handful of times. This sequence joins TRBV20-1 and TRBJ2-1; 8 bases are shared with TRBD2. Germline CDR1 is DFQATT and CDR2 is SNEGSKA (reference sequence). Trimming cost V 6 bases and J 8 bases; bases outside gene matches: 12. The CDR3 has 14 residues. The CDR3 reads CSAQRGGPKDEQFF. CDR3 bases: TGCAGTGCACAACGGGGGGGACCTAAGGATGAGCAGTTCTTC.